This T cell receptor beta chain was documented in a study of shared clonotypes between healthy human individuals. Germline CDR1 LGHNT, CDR2 FRNRAP. The V and J ends lost 0 bases and 0 bases respectively, with 12 bases between them. There are 17 residues in the CDR3. Study-level results: Larger richness was generally estimated for naive than memory subsets.

Comments on this clone: Antigen unknown.

Everyone who donated was a Caucasian adult who lived in Nashville, Tennessee. Per the study methods: Quality scores were absent from the junction-only immunoSEQ sequences, so filtering differed. Assay: immunoSEQ multiplex PCR; the TCRdb copy retains only in-frame clones and omits some. V and J calls and clone size are those listed in that table; D and trimming were worked out from the DNA. The repertoire holds 1,500,000 or so clones, with around 98.5% as singletons. This sequence originates from a man younger than 45 in good health. The J gene is TRBJ2-1, the V gene TRBV12-5; D is perhaps TRBD2 (6 bases). Sample: naive CD4+ T cells sorted from blood. Documented subset: CD45RA+ positively selected. The CDR3 spells CASGLVPTRYSYNEQFF. The CDR3 DNA reads TGTGCTAGTGGTTTGGTCCCGACTAGATACTCCTACAATGAGCAGTTCTTC.